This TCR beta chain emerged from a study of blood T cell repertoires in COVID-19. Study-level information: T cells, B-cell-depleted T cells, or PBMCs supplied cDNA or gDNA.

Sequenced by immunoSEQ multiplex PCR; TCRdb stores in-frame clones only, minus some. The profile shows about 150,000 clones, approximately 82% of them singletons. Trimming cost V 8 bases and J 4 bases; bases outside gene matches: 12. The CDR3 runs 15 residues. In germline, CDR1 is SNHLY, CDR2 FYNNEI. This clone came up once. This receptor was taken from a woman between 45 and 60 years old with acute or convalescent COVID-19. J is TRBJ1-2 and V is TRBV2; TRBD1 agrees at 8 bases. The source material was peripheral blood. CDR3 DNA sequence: TGTGCCAGCTCGAACCCCGGACAGGGTCTCTATGGCTACACCTTC. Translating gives CASSNPGQGLYGYTF.